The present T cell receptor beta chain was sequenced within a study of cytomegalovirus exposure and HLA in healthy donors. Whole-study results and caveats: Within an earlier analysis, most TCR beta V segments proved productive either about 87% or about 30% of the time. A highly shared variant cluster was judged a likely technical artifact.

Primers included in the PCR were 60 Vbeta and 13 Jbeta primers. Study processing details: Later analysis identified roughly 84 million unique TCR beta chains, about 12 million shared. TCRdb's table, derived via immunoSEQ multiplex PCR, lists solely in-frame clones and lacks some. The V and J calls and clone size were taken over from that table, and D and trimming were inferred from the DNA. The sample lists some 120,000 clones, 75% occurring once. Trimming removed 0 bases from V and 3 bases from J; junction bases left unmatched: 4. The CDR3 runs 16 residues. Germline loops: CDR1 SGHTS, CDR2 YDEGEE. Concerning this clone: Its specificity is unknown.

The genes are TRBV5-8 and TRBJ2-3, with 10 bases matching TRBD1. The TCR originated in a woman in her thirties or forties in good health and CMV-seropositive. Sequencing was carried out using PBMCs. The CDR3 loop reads CASSLGTGGKTDTQYF. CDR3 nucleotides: TGTGCCAGCAGCTTGGGGACAGGGGGTAAAACAGATACGCAGTATTTT.